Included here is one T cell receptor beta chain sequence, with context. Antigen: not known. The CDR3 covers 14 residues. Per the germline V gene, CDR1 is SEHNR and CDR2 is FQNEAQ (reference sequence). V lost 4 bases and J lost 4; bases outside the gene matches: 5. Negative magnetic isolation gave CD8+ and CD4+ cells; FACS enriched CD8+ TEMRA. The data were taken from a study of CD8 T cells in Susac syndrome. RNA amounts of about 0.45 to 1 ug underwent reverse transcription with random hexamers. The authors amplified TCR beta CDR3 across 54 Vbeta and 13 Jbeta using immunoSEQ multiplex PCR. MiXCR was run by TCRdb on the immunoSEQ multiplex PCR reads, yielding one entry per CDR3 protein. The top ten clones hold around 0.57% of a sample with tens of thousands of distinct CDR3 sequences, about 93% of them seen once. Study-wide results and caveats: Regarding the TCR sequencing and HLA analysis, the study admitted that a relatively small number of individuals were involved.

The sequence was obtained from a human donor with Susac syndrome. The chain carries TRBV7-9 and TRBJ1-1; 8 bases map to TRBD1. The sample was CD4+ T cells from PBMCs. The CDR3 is CASSSAGQGTEAFF. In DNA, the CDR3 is TGTGCCAGCAGCTCGGCAGGACAGGGCACTGAAGCTTTCTTT.